Below are 20 T cell receptor beta chains sequenced from a single sample in a study of response to subunit inactivated influenza vaccine. Using its own MiXCR run on the RT-PCR reads, TCRdb lists one record per CDR3 protein. The sample has 800,000 to 1,000,000 distinct CDR3 sequences; around 20% are singletons. Sequences were derived from PBMCs from blood, sampled around 5 days after vaccination. These receptors were collected from a man aged 50-59 years who received an inactivated influenza vaccine.

Only a few counts were recorded for this clonotype. CDR3 nucleotides: TGTGCCATCAGTAAGGACAGTCGCGAGCAGTACTTC. The encoded protein is CAISKDSREQYF. This chain links TRBV10-3 with TRBJ2-7, with D possibly TRBD1 on 6 matching bases. This CDR3 is built from 12 residues. Trimming cost V 5 bases and J 6 bases, with 11 bases left between them. Germline V CDR1 and CDR2: ENHRY, SYGVKD.

This clonotype occurred a few times. The chain is built from TRBV5-1 and TRBJ2-3; D is perhaps TRBD1 (6 bases). This CDR3 is built from 15 residues. Germline loops: CDR1 SGHRS, CDR2 YFSETQ. Trimming took 4 bases from V and 6 from J, leaving 18 bases between them. The CDR3 protein is CASSPGTRRTDTQYF. The CDR3, as DNA: TGCGCCAGCAGCCCCGGGACACGAAGGACGGATACGCAGTATTTT. Full variable domain (missing parts from reference TRBV5-1 and TRBJ2-3): KAGVTQTPRYLIKTRGQQVTLSCSPISGHRSVSWYQQTPGQGLQFLFEYFSETQRNKGNFPGRFSGRQFSNSRSEMNVSTLELGDSALYLCASSPGTRRTDTQYFGPGTRLTVL.

The chain is built from TRBV5-1 and TRBJ2-1; weak D call: TRBD2 (5 bases). This CDR3 is 18 amino acids long. Trimming left V 0 bases short and J 4 bases short, with 20 bases between. CDR1 and CDR2 from the germline V gene are SGHRS and YFSETQ. Here the CDR3 DNA reads TGCGCCAGCAGCTTGGCCATTGGCTCAGTCAGACTATACAATGAGCAGTTCTTC. This gives the protein CASSLAIGSVRLYNEQFF.

The V and J genes are TRBV18 and TRBJ2-6, with D maybe TRBD1 (6 bases). Germline assignment: CDR1 KGHSH and CDR2 LQKENI. V lost 6 bases to trimming and J lost 2 bases, with 14 bases between them. The CDR3 has 16 amino acids. The CDR3 DNA reads TGTGCCAGCTCCCGGGACATTGGGGCTGGGGCCAACGTCCTGACTTTC. This gives the protein CASSRDIGAGANVLTF.

V gene TRBV6-1 combines with J gene TRBJ1-5; D might be TRBD1 (6 bases). The CDR3 spans 15 residues. From germline, CDR1 is MNHNS and CDR2 SASEGT. V was clipped by 5 bases and J by 0 bases, with 11 bases between them. This chain's CDR3 is CASSRTGYSNQPQHF. Written as DNA, the CDR3 is TGTGCCAGCAGTCGAACAGGGTATAGCAATCAGCCCCAGCATTTT.

The J gene is TRBJ2-1, the V gene TRBV2; TRBD2 agrees at 7 bases. With 3 bases clipped from V and 6 bases from J, the junction kept 5 bases outside the gene matches. The CDR3 is 14 amino acids. Per the germline V gene, CDR1 is SNHLY and CDR2 is FYNNEI. CDR3 sequence reads: CASSDLGGSNEQFF. The CDR3 DNA reads TGTGCCAGCAGTGATCTCGGCGGGAGCAATGAGCAGTTCTTC.

This clonotype occurred a few times. The J gene is TRBJ2-4, the V gene TRBV6-5; tentative D call: TRBD1 (5 bases). The CDR3 has 16 amino acids. Germline values: CDR1 MNHEY, CDR2 SVGAGI. Trimming left V 2 bases short and J 0 bases short, with 11 bases between. CDR3 protein: CASSYVTGLAKNIQYF. CDR3 DNA: TGTGCCAGCAGTTACGTTACAGGCCTAGCCAAAAACATTCAGTACTTC.

This clonotype was seen more than once but under ten times. This sequence joins TRBV29-1 and TRBJ1-4, with D possibly TRBD1 on 5 matching bases. The germline gives CDR1 SQVTM, CDR2 ANQGSEA. The CDR3 consists of 14 residues. V was pared by 7 bases and J by 5 bases, with 17 bases between. CDR3 residues: CSATDRKLNEKLFF. The CDR3 bases are TGCAGCGCTACTGACAGAAAACTAAATGAAAAACTGTTTTTT.

J is TRBJ2-2 and V is TRBV5-6, with 7 bases that match TRBD1. Looked up from germline, CDR1 is SGHDT and CDR2 is YYEEEE. J was trimmed by 4 bases and V by 4 bases; bases with no gene match: 4. The CDR3 has 14 residues. CDR3 sequence reads: CASSRGTATGELFF. DNA of the CDR3: TGTGCCAGCAGCAGGGGGACAGCCACCGGGGAGCTGTTTTTT.

This clonotype was detected only a few times. V is TRBV25-1 and J is TRBJ2-5; D call uncertain. The CDR3 contains 15 residues. CDR1 MGHDK and CDR2 SYGVNS come from the germline V gene. The V gene lost 2 bases and the J gene lost 0 bases, with 10 bases spanning the gap. CDR3 loop: CASSEPGGYQETQYF. The CDR3 bases are TGTGCCAGCAGTGAACCTGGTGGATACCAAGAGACCCAGTACTTC.

The chain combines TRBV6-1 with TRBJ2-5; TRBD2 matches at 8 bases. The CDR3 is 17 amino acids. Germline V lookup: CDR1 MNHNS, CDR2 SASEGT. V lost 3 bases, J lost 0 bases, and 9 bases stayed unmatched. CDR3 residues: CASSEGRVAGHQETQYF. The CDR3 DNA is TGTGCCAGCAGTGAGGGTCGGGTAGCGGGGCACCAAGAGACCCAGTACTTC.

This clonotype was detected only a few times. The V gene is TRBV4-3, the J gene TRBJ1-5; D uncertain. Germline CDR1 reads LGHNA; CDR2 reads YSLEER. This CDR3 has 16 amino acids. Deletions cut 0 bases from V and 0 bases from J, with 9 bases between. The CDR3 loop is CASSQEAGYSNQPQHF. DNA of the CDR3: TGCGCCAGCAGCCAAGAGGCGGGTTATAGCAATCAGCCCCAGCATTTT.

V is TRBV6-5 and J is TRBJ1-4; D is ambiguous. V lost 0 bases and J 5 bases, leaving 13 bases between the germline ends. The CDR3 extends over 16 amino acids. From germline, CDR1 is MNHEY and CDR2 SVGAGI. The CDR3 DNA is TGTGCCAGCAGTTACTCGGGAAACCAAAGGAATGAAAAACTGTTTTTT. It encodes CASSYSGNQRNEKLFF.

V and J are TRBV27 and TRBJ2-5, with TRBD2 identical over 9 bases. V shed 2 bases and J 6 bases; nucleotides not matched to a gene: 4. The CDR3 runs 14 residues. Per germline, CDR1 MNHEY and CDR2 SMNVEV (reference sequence). This CDR3 is CASSLNSGSKTQYF. For the CDR3, the DNA is TGTGCCAGCAGTTTAAATAGCGGGAGTAAGACCCAGTACTTC.

The V call is TRBV5-1, the J call TRBJ2-7; 9 bases map to TRBD1. Per the germline V gene, CDR1 is SGHRS and CDR2 is YFSETQ. This CDR3 contains 14 residues. V lost 3 bases, J lost 2 bases, and 3 bases stayed unmatched. CDR3 loop: CASSWDRETYEQYF. CDR3 DNA: TGCGCCAGCAGCTGGGACAGGGAGACCTACGAGCAGTACTTC.

Notes on this clonotype: The DNA is left out, because the CDR3 cannot be placed on it with certainty; the CDR3 is given as TCRdb lists it. The chain is built from TRBV12-3 or TRBV12-4 and TRBJ2-2. The CDR3 has 15 residues if both end residues are counted. The CDR3: CASSFSGGTPGSCFF.

The rearrangement joins TRBV11-2 to TRBJ1-1; D gene ambiguous. Germline V gives CDR1 SGHAT, CDR2 FQNNGV. The length of the CDR3 is 15 residues. V was trimmed by 4 bases and J by 2 bases, leaving 14 bases between them. CDR3 in DNA: TGTGCCAGCAGCTCTAGATTGGGGTTTAACACTGAAGCTTTCTTT. Its protein product is CASSSRLGFNTEAFF.

The rearrangement joins TRBV4-2 to TRBJ2-1; 8 bases map to TRBD2. Looked up from germline, CDR1 is LGHNA and CDR2 is YNFKEQ. The CDR3 is made up of 19 amino acids. J was trimmed by 4 bases and V by 0 bases; bases with no gene match: 14. CDR3 loop: CASSQDPPRRLAGYNEQFF. In DNA, the CDR3 is TGTGCCAGCAGCCAAGACCCCCCACGGCGGCTAGCGGGTTACAATGAGCAGTTCTTC.

The genes are TRBV4-1 and TRBJ2-5; 8 positions agree with TRBD2. After removal of 0 bases from V and 10 bases from J, the junction contained 13 bases not matched to a gene. CDR3 length: 16 amino acids. CDR1 is MGHRA, CDR2 YSYEKL, per germline. CDR3 sequence reads: CASSQDRLAGPRIQYF. CDR3 DNA: TGCGCCAGCAGCCAAGATCGGCTAGCGGGCCCCCGGATCCAGTACTTC.

V is TRBV7-2 and J is TRBJ1-4; perhaps TRBD1 as D (6 bases). Trimming left V 3 bases short and J 7 bases short, with 21 bases between. The CDR3 runs 17 residues. The germline V gene has CDR1 SGHTA and CDR2 FQGNSA. The CDR3 reads CASSLGAGVRAGEKLFF. CDR3 DNA: TGTGCCAGCAGCTTGGGGGCAGGGGTGCGTGCGGGTGAAAAACTGTTTTTT.